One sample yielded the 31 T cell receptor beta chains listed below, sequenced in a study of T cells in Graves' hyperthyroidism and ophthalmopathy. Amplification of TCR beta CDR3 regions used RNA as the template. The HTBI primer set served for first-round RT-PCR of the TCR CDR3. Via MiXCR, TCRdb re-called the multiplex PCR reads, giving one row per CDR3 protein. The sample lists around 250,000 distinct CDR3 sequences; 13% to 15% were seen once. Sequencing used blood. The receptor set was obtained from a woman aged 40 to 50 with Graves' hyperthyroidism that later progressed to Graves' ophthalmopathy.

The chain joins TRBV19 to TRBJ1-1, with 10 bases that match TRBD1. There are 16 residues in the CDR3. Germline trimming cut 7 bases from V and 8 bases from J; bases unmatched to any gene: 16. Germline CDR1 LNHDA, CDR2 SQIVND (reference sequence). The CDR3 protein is CASTQLVGTGELEAFF. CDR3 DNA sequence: TGTGCCAGTACCCAACTTGTTGGGACAGGGGAGTTGGAAGCTTTCTTT.

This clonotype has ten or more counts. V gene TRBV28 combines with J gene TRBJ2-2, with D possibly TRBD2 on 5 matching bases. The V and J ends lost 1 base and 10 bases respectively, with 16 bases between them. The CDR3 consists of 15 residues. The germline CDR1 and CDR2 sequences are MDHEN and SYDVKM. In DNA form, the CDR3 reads TGTGCCAGCAGTTTATTCAATCGCGGAGGCACGGAGCTGTTTTTT. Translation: CASSLFNRGGTELFF.

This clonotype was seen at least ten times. CDR3 amino acids: CASSVQGSFGNQPQHF. CDR3 coding DNA: TGTGCCAGCAGTGTTCAGGGATCGTTTGGCAATCAGCCCCAGCATTTT. The chain recombines TRBV2 with TRBJ1-5; maybe TRBD1 (5 bases). CDR1 and CDR2 (germline): SNHLY, FYNNEI. There are 16 residues in the CDR3. V was pared by 4 bases and J by 2 bases, with 15 bases between.

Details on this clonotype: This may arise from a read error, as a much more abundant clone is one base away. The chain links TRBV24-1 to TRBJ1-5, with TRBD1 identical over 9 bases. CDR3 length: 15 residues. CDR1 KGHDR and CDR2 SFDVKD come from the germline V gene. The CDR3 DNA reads TGTGCCTCCAGTGATTTTCGTACAGGGGGCCAGCCCCAGCATTTT. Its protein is CASSDFRTGGQPQHF.

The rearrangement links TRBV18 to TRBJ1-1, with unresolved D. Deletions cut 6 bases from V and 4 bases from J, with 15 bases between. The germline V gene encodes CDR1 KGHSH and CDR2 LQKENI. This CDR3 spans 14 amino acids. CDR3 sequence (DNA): TGTGCCAGCTCCCTGCGGGCAGCCAGCACTGAAGCTTTCTTT. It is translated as CASSLRAASTEAFF.

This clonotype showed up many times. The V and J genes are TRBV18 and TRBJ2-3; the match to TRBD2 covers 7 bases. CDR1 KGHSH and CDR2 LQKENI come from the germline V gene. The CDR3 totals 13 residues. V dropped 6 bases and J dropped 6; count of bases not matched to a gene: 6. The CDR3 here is CASSTSLTDTQYF. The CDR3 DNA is TGTGCCAGCTCGACTAGCCTAACCGATACGCAGTATTTT.

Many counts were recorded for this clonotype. CDR3 loop: CSARDNNRDGYTF. DNA of the CDR3: TGCAGTGCTAGAGATAATAACAGGGATGGCTACACCTTC. This chain joins TRBV20-1 and TRBJ1-2; maybe TRBD1 (6 bases). The CDR3 covers 13 residues. Trimming took off 0 bases at V and 6 bases at J, with 11 bases between the two ends. Germline loops: CDR1 DFQATT, CDR2 SNEGSKA (reference sequence).

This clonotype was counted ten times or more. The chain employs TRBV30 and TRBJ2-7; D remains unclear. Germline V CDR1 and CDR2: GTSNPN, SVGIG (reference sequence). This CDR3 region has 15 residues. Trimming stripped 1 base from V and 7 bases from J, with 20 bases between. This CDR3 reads CAWSERRINSREQYF. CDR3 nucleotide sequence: TGTGCCTGGAGTGAACGGCGGATTAATTCGCGGGAGCAGTACTTC.

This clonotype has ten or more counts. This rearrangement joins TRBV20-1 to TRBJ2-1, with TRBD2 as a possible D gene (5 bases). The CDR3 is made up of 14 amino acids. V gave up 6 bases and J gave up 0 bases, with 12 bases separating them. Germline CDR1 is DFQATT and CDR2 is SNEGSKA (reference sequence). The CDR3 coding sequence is TGCAGTGCGCAGGACTTCAGCTCCTACAATGAGCAGTTCTTC. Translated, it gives CSAQDFSSYNEQFF.

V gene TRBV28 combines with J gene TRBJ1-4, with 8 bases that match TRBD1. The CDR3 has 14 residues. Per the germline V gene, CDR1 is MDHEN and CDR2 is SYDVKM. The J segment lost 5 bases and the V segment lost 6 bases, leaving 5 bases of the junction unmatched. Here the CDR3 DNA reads TGTGCCAGCAGCCGGGACAGGTGGAATGAAAAACTGTTTTTT. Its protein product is CASSRDRWNEKLFF. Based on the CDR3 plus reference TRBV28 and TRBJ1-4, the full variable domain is DVKVTQSSRYLVKRTGEKVFLECVQDMDHENMFWYRQDPGLGLRLIYFSYDVKMKEKGDIPEGYSVSREKKERFSLILESASTNQTSMYLCASSRDRWNEKLFFGSGTQLSVL.

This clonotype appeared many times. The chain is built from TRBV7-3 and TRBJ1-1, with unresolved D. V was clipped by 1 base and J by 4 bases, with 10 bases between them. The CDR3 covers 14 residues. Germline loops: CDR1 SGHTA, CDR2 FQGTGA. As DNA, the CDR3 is TGTGCCAGCAGCTTAAAAGGGAGGGTCACTGAAGCTTTCTTT. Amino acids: CASSLKGRVTEAFF. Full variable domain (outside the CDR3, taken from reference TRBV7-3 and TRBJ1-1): GAGVSQTPSNKVTEKGKYVELRCDPISGHTALYWYRQSLGQGPEFLIYFQGTGAADDSGLPNDRFFAVRPEGSVSTLKIQRTERGDSAVYLCASSLKGRVTEAFFGQGTRLTVV.

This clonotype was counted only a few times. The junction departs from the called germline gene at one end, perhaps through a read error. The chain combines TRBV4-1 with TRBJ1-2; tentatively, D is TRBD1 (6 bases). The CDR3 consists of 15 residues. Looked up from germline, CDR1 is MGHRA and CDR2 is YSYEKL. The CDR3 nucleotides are TGCGCCAGCAGCCTCATTGGGGGGCTGGACTATGGCTGCACCTTC. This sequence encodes CASSLIGGLDYGCTF.

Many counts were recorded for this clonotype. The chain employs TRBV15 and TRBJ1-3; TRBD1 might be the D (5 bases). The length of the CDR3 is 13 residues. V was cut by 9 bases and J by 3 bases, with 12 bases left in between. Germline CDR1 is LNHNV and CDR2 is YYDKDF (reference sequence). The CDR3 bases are TGTGCCACTGCCAGGGATATTGGAAACACCATATATTTT. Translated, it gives CATARDIGNTIYF.

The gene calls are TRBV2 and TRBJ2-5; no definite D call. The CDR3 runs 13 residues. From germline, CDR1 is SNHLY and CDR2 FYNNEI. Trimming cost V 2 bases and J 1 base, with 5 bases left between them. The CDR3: CASSELLQETQYF. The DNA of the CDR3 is TGTGCCAGCAGTGAATTGCTCCAAGAGACCCAGTACTTC.

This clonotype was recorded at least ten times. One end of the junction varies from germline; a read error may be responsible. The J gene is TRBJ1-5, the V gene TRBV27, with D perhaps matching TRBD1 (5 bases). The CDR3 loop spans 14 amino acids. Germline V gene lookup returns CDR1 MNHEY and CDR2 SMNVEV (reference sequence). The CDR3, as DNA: TGTGCCAGCAGTATATCGGCCGGGGGTCAGCCCCAGCATTTT. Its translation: CASSISAGGQPQHF.

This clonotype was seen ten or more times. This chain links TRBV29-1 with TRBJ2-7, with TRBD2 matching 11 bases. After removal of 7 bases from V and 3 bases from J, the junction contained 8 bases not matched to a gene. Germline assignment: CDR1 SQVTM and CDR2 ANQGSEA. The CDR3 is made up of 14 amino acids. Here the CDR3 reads CSARTSGPSYEQYF. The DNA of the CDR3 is TGCAGCGCCCGGACTAGCGGGCCTAGCTACGAGCAGTACTTC.

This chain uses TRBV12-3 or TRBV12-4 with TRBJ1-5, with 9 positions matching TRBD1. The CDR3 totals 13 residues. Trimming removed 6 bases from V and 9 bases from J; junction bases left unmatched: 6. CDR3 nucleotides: TGTGCCAGCAGCACAGGGGGCCAGGCGCCCCAGCATTTT. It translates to CASSTGGQAPQHF.

The CDR3 region is CASREGGRNTEAFF. DNA of the CDR3: TGTGCCAGCAGGGAGGGGGGGAGGAACACTGAAGCTTTCTTT. V gene TRBV2 combines with J gene TRBJ1-1; possibly TRBD1 for D (6 bases). Germline CDR1 is SNHLY and CDR2 is FYNNEI. This CDR3 has 14 amino acids. Trimming removed 6 bases at V and 1 base at J, with 12 bases between. The whole variable domain, filled in from reference TRBV2 and TRBJ1-1, reads EPEVTQTPSHQVTQMGQEVILRCVPISNHLYFYWYRQILGQKVEFLVSFYNNEISEKSEIFDDQFSVERPDGSNFTLKIRSTKLEDSAMYFCASREGGRNTEAFFGQGTRLTVV.

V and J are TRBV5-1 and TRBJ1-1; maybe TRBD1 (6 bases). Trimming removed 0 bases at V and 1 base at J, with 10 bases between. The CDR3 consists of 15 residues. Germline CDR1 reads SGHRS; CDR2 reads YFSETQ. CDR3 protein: CASSLDGTSNTEAFF. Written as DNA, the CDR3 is TGCGCCAGCAGCTTGGATGGGACATCGAACACTGAAGCTTTCTTT.

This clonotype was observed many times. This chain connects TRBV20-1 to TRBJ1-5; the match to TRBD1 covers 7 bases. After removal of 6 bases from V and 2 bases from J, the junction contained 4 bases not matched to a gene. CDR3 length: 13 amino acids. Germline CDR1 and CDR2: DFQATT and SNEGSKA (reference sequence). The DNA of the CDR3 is TGCAGTGCCACCGGGACAGGCAATCAGCCCCAGCATTTT. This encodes CSATGTGNQPQHF.

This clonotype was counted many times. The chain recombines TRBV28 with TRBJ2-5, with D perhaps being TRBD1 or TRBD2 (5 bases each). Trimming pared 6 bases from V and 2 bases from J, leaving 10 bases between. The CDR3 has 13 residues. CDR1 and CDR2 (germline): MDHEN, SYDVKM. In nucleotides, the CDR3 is TGTGCCAGCAGGGGAGCAGGGCAAGAGACCCAGTACTTC. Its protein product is CASRGAGQETQYF. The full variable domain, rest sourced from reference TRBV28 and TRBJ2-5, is DVKVTQSSRYLVKRTGEKVFLECVQDMDHENMFWYRQDPGLGLRLIYFSYDVKMKEKGDIPEGYSVSREKKERFSLILESASTNQTSMYLCASRGAGQETQYFGPGTRLLVL.

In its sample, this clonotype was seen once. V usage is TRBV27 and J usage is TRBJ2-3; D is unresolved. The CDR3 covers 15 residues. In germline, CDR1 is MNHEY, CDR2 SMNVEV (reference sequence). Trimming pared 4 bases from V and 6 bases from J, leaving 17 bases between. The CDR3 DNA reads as TGTGCCAGCAGTTGGACCGGCGGACCCCCGGATACGCAGTATTTT. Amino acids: CASSWTGGPPDTQYF.

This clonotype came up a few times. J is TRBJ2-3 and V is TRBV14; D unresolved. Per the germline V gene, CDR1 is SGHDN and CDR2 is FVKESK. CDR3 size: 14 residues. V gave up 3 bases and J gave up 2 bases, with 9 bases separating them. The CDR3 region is CASSQNYYTDTQYF. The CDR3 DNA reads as TGTGCCAGCAGCCAGAACTATTACACAGATACGCAGTATTTT.

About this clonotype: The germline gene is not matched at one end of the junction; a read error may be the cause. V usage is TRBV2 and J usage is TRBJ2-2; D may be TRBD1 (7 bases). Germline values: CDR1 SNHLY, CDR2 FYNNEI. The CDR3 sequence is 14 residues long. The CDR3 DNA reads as TGTGCCACCACCAGGGGGTCAGGCACGGGGGAGCTGTCTTTT. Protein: CATTRGSGTGELSF.

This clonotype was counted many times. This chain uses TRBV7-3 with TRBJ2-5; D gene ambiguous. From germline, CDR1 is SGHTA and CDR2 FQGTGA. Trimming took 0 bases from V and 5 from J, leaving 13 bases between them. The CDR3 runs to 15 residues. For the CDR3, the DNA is TGTGCCAGCAGCTTAACTAGTACAGTCGAGGAGACCCAGTACTTC. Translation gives CASSLTSTVEETQYF.

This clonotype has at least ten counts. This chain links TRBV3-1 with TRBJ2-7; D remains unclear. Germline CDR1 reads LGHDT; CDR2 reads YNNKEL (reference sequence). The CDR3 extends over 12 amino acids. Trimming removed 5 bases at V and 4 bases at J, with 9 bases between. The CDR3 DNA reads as TGTGCCAGCAGCACAAATTCTTACGAGCAGTACTTC. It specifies CASSTNSYEQYF.

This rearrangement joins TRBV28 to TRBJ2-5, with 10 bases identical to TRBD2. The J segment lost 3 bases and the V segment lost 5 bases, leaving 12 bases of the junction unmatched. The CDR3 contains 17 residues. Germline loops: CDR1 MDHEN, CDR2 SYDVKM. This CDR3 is CASSLPRAGLAEETQYF. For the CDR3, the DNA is TGTGCCAGCAGTCTACCGCGGGCAGGACTAGCGGAAGAGACCCAGTACTTC.

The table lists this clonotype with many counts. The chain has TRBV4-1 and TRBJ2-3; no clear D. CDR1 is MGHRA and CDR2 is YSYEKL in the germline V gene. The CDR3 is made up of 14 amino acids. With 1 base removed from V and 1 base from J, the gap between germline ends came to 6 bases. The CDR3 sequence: CASSQVKGTDTQYF. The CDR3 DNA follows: TGCGCCAGCAGCCAAGTAAAGGGCACAGATACGCAGTATTTT.

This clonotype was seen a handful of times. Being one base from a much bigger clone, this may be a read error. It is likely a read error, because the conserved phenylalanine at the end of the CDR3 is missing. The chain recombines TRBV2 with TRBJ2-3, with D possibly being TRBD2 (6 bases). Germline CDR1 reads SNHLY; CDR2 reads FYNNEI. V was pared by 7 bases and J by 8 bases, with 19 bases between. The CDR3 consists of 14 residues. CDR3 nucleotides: TGTGCCAGCAATCTAGCGTCAGGAATTGGTACGCAGTATGTT. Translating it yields CASNLASGIGTQYV.

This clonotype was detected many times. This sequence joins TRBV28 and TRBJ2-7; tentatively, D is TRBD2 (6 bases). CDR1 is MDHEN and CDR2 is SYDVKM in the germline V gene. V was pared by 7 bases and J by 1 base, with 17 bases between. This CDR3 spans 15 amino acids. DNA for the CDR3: TGTGCCAGCACCCGGAATAGCGGTTATTCCTACGAGCAGTACTTC. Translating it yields CASTRNSGYSYEQYF.

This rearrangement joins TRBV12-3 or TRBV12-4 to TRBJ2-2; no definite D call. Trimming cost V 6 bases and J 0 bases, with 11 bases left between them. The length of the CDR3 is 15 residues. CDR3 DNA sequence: TGTGCCAGCAGACAGTCCGGCGCGAACACCGGGGAGCTGTTTTTT. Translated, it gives CASRQSGANTGELFF.